This T cell receptor (beta chain) appears in the sequencing data of a study of T cell changes during pregnancy in multiple sclerosis. With regard to this clone: The same CDR3 can be traced to other DNA sequences in this sample.

Trimming left V 6 bases short and J 2 bases short, with 6 bases between. Looked up from germline, CDR1 is KGHSH and CDR2 is LQKENI. This CDR3 contains 12 residues. The assay was immunoSEQ multiplex PCR, and TCRdb's table has in-frame clones only and misses some. The sample holds about 40,000 clones; 90% to 95% are singletons and the top ten take over 6.5%. This clonotype originated in a female donor with multiple sclerosis, enrolled in a pregnancy study. Sequenced material: CD8+ T cells from peripheral blood mononuclear cells, taken before pregnancy. This chain links TRBV18 with TRBJ2-3, with no clear D. CDR3 loop: CASSPYTDTQYF. CDR3 in DNA: TGTGCCAGCTCGCCATACACAGATACGCAGTATTTT.